Listed below are T cell receptor beta chains from one sample, sequenced in a study of OX40 agonist ivuxolimab in advanced cancers. Repertoires were generated with immunoSEQ multiplex PCR, while TCRdb's copy carries only in-frame clones and drops some. The sample has approximately 60,000 clones; roughly 90% are singletons. Specimen: CD4+ or CD8+ T cells sorted from blood, collected in a trial of the OX40 agonist ivuxolimab. These receptors were collected from an adult with an advanced solid tumor such as melanoma, head and neck, liver or kidney cancer. The CDR3 runs from the conserved cysteine through the conserved F or W. Each record gives: clone size, J gene, D gene, CDR3 length, V gene, CDR3 protein, CDR3 DNA. The D gene is left open where the match is weak. The size entry is marked missing in some rows and otherwise reads once, few, many or a size class.

>NA|TRBJ2-3|TRBD2|16|TRBV7-2
CASSSTSGSSGDTQYF
TGTGCCAGCAGCTCAACTAGCGGGAGTAGTGGAGATACGCAGTATTTT
>NA|TRBJ2-2|TRBD2|16|TRBV28
CASSFSREVWTGELFF
TGTGCCAGCAGTTTTTCTCGGGAGGTATGGACCGGGGAGCTGTTTTTT
>NA|TRBJ2-2|NA|15|TRBV19
CASSMWRDNTGELFF
TGTGCCAGTAGTATGTGGCGGGACAACACCGGGGAGCTGTTTTTT
>once|TRBJ2-7|TRBD2|16|TRBV7-9
CASSFGAGTSSYEQYF
TGTGCCAGCAGCTTCGGTGCCGGGACTAGTTCCTACGAGCAGTACTTC
>NA|TRBJ2-7|NA|17|TRBV7-9
CASSFWSGAVSSYEQYF
TGTGCCAGCAGCTTTTGGTCGGGGGCCGTCAGCTCCTACGAGCAGTACTTC
>NA|TRBJ1-1|NA|16|TRBV9
CASSPRGVGGNTEAFF
TGTGCCAGCAGCCCCCGAGGGGTGGGCGGGAACACTGAAGCTTTCTTT
>NA|TRBJ1-3|NA|16|TRBV9
CASSGGTPHSGNTIYF
TGTGCCAGCAGCGGGGGGACACCGCACTCTGGAAACACCATATATTTT
>NA|TRBJ1-2|TRBD1|12|TRBV6-5
CASSAGTVGYTF
TGTGCCAGCAGCGCCGGGACAGTTGGCTACACCTTC
>NA|TRBJ2-1|NA|16|TRBV6-6
CASSYSTNFPYNEQFF
TGTGCCAGCAGTTACAGTACGAACTTCCCCTACAATGAGCAGTTCTTC
>NA|TRBJ2-5|NA|13|TRBV27
CASSLSSAETQYF
TGTGCCAGCAGTTTATCTAGCGCAGAGACCCAGTACTTC
>NA|TRBJ2-1|NA|13|TRBV7-9
CASSLNVDNEQFF
TGTGCCAGCAGCTTAAACGTCGACAATGAGCAGTTCTTC
>NA|TRBJ2-7|TRBD1|16|TRBV23-1
CASSQPIGTGAYEQYF
TGCGCCAGCAGTCAACCCATCGGGACAGGGGCCTACGAGCAGTACTTC
>NA|TRBJ2-1|NA|16|TRBV5-6
CASSHPPAGSYNEQFF
TGTGCCAGCAGCCACCCCCCCGCGGGCTCCTACAATGAGCAGTTCTTC
>NA|TRBJ1-2|NA|14|TRBV7-9
CASSLSGGLHGYTF
TGTGCCAGCAGCCTAAGCGGGGGCTTGCATGGCTACACCTTC
>NA|TRBJ2-7|NA|18|TRBV25-1
CASSEEIAAADVTYEQYF
TGTGCCAGCAGTGAGGAAATCGCTGCGGCAGATGTGACCTACGAGCAGTACTTC
>NA|TRBJ1-5|NA|14|TRBV5-6
CASSLRGVNQPQHF
TGTGCCAGCAGCTTGAGGGGTGTAAATCAGCCCCAGCATTTT
>once|TRBJ2-1|TRBD1|16|TRBV5-6
CASSYGTGGPVNEQFF
TGTGCCAGCAGCTATGGTACAGGGGGGCCGGTCAATGAGCAGTTCTTC
>NA|TRBJ2-5|NA|14|TRBV7-6
CASSLVSHVLTQYF
TGTGCCAGCAGCTTAGTTTCACACGTTCTGACCCAGTACTTC
>NA|TRBJ2-1|NA|17|TRBV4-1
CASSQEPPVSSYNEQFF
TGCGCCAGCAGCCAAGAACCACCGGTGAGCTCCTACAATGAGCAGTTCTTC
>NA|TRBJ2-2|TRBD2|15|TRBV7-9
CASSLSGSGTGELFF
TGTGCCAGCAGCTTAAGCGGGAGTGGCACCGGGGAGCTGTTTTTT
>once|TRBJ2-2|NA|16|TRBV27
CASSYRRKMNTGELFF
TGTGCCAGCAGTTACAGACGGAAGATGAACACCGGGGAGCTGTTTTTT
>NA|TRBJ2-7|NA|12|TRBV12-5
CASGFPPYEQYF
TGTGCTAGTGGTTTTCCCCCCTACGAGCAGTACTTC
>once|TRBJ2-7|TRBD1|15|TRBV18
CASSPTDRVQLEQYF
TGTGCCAGCTCACCAACGGACAGGGTCCAGTTGGAGCAGTACTTC
>NA|TRBJ2-7|NA|13|TRBV9
CASSVGKGSEQYF
TGTGCCAGCAGCGTAGGTAAGGGTTCCGAGCAGTACTTC
>NA|TRBJ1-1|NA|14|TRBV27
CASSLSGVNTEAFF
TGTGCCAGCAGTTTATCGGGGGTGAACACTGAAGCTTTCTTT
>NA|TRBJ2-7|TRBD1|15|TRBV7-9
CASSHPTGRPYEQYF
TGTGCCAGCAGCCACCCGACAGGGCGTCCCTACGAGCAGTACTTC
>NA|TRBJ2-7|TRBD1|13|TRBV29-1
CSVEDRAGYEQYF
TGCAGCGTTGAGGACAGGGCAGGCTACGAGCAGTACTTC
>NA|TRBJ2-7|NA|13|TRBV27
CASSLGLSYEQYF
TGTGCCAGCAGTTTAGGTCTATCCTACGAGCAGTACTTC
>NA|TRBJ2-7|NA|13|TRBV29-1
CSVVGGSSYEQYF
TGCAGCGTTGTTGGCGGGTCCTCCTACGAGCAGTACTTC
>NA|TRBJ2-4|TRBD1|16|TRBV7-6
CASSPGAGGSKNIQYF
TGTGCCAGCAGCCCGGGGGCAGGGGGCAGCAAAAACATTCAGTACTTC
>NA|TRBJ2-3|TRBD2|15|TRBV4-1
CASSLAGGRPDTQYF
TGCGCCAGCAGCCTAGCGGGAGGGCGGCCAGATACGCAGTATTTT
>NA|TRBJ1-1|NA|14|TRBV21-1
CASSSRVRDTEAFF
TGTGCCAGCAGCAGCAGGGTCAGGGACACTGAAGCTTTCTTT
>NA|TRBJ2-7|NA|14|TRBV27
CASSFRQPIYEQYF
TGTGCCAGCAGTTTTCGTCAGCCGATCTACGAGCAGTACTTC
>few|TRBJ1-4|TRBD1|16|TRBV10-3
CAISESIGQGEEKLFF
TGTGCCATCAGTGAGTCGATAGGACAGGGGGAGGAAAAACTGTTTTTT
>NA|TRBJ2-7|NA|13|TRBV28
CASSRSRWGEQYF
TGTGCCAGCAGTAGGAGCAGATGGGGGGAGCAGTACTTC
>NA|TRBJ2-1|TRBD2|16|TRBV16
CASSQFGGSSYNEQFF
TGTGCCAGCAGCCAATTTGGCGGGAGCTCCTACAATGAGCAGTTCTTC
>NA|TRBJ1-1|NA|15|TRBV25-1
CASSEFGALNTEAFF
TGTGCCAGCAGTGAATTTGGGGCACTGAACACTGAAGCTTTCTTT
>NA|TRBJ1-4|TRBD1|15|TRBV6-5
CASSYSAGGHEKLFF
TGTGCCAGCAGTTACTCGGCAGGGGGCCATGAAAAACTGTTTTTT
>NA|TRBJ2-2|TRBD2|16|TRBV19
CASSIVPSGFTGELFF
TGTGCCAGTAGTATAGTCCCTAGCGGCTTTACCGGGGAGCTGTTTTTT
>NA|TRBJ2-7|NA|15|TRBV28
CASRGNRAVYYEQYF
TGTGCCAGCAGGGGAAACAGGGCTGTCTACTACGAGCAGTACTTC
>NA|TRBJ2-7|TRBD2|11|TRBV25-1
CACGGGYEQYF
TGTGCCTGTGGCGGGGGCTACGAGCAGTACTTC
>few|TRBJ2-1|TRBD2|15|TRBV6-1
CASSEELAGGSKQFF
TGTGCCAGCAGTGAAGAGCTAGCGGGAGGGTCGAAACAGTTCTTC
>few|TRBJ2-1|TRBD2|15|TRBV4-3
CASSHTVAGAGEQFF
TGCGCCAGCAGCCATACCGTGGCGGGAGCGGGTGAGCAGTTCTTC
>NA|TRBJ2-1|TRBD2|16|TRBV14
CASNPTLAGEPNEQFF
TGTGCCAGCAACCCTACTCTAGCGGGGGAGCCCAATGAGCAGTTCTTC
>NA|TRBJ1-2|TRBD1|15|TRBV13
CASSLIGQGSYGYTF
TGTGCCAGCAGCTTAATCGGACAGGGGTCCTATGGCTACACCTTC
>NA|TRBJ2-7|NA|12|TRBV2
CASSEVRLEQYF
TGTGCCAGCAGTGAAGTCAGACTAGAGCAGTACTTC
>NA|TRBJ2-1|NA|16|TRBV27
CASSFSPGRSYNEQFF
TGTGCCAGCAGCTTTAGCCCGGGTCGATCCTACAATGAGCAGTTCTTC
>NA|TRBJ2-7|NA|12|TRBV5-6
CASSFEQGLFYF
TGTGCCAGCAGCTTCGAACAGGGCCTATTCTACTTC
>NA|TRBJ2-1|NA|15|TRBV5-4
CASSYSRISYNEQFF
TGTGCCAGCAGCTACAGCAGGATCTCCTACAATGAGCAGTTCTTC
>NA|TRBJ2-4|TRBD2|16|TRBV7-8
CASSPRSGTSGNIQYF
TGTGCCAGCAGCCCCCGTTCCGGGACTAGCGGAAACATTCAGTACTTC
>NA|TRBJ2-1|NA|13|TRBV6-4
CASSLSENNEQFF
TGTGCCAGCAGTTTGTCTGAAAACAATGAGCAGTTCTTC